The 27 T cell receptor beta chains below were found in one sample sequenced in a study of cytomegalovirus exposure and HLA in healthy donors (dated by TCRdb to 2016 to 2017). The library was obtained by the immunoSEQ multiplex PCR assay. A mixture of 60 forward primers for TCR Vbeta segments and 13 reverse primers for TCR Jbeta segments was used in the multiplex PCR. Entries here come from immuneACCESS through TCRdb and include only in-frame sequences with V and J called. Some clones fail to appear in such tables; in the studies checked, an unresolved V gene covers under half of the shortfall, and the cause of the remainder is unknown. The sample table includes around 140,000 clones. The ten largest clones take up under 2.5% of the sample. Sequences were obtained from PBMCs. All receptors derive from a woman younger than 30 in good health and CMV-seronegative.

As regards this clone: The same CDR3 arises from other DNA sequences in this sample as well. The chain combines TRBV11-2 with TRBJ1-2; D possibly corresponds to TRBD1 (5 bases). This CDR3 region has 14 residues. Germline CDR1 SGHAT, CDR2 FQNNGV. V was cut by 5 bases and J by 5 bases, with 15 bases left in between. DNA of the CDR3: TGTGCCAGCAGCACCCAAATTGCAGGGTATGGCTACACCTTC. Its translation is CASSTQIAGYGYTF.

The rearrangement links TRBV11-2 to TRBJ2-3, with 8 positions matching TRBD2. The trim removed 1 base at V and 0 bases at J, leaving 6 bases unmatched. The length of the CDR3 is 17 residues. CDR1 is SGHAT, CDR2 FQNNGV, per germline. CDR3 DNA sequence: TGTGCCAGCAGCTTAGGTCGGGCTAGCGGGAGCACAGATACGCAGTATTTT. Protein product: CASSLGRASGSTDTQYF.

The gene calls are TRBV30 and TRBJ2-2; D gene uncertain. Germline CDR1 GTSNPN, CDR2 SVGIG (reference sequence). The CDR3 has 14 residues. Between the trimmed V and J ends, which lost 2 bases and 3 bases, there was a span of 10 bases. This CDR3 reads CAWSRNRDTGELFF. CDR3 sequence (DNA): TGTGCCTGGAGTAGGAACCGGGACACCGGGGAGCTGTTTTTT.

The V call is TRBV19, the J call TRBJ2-3; TRBD2 matches 8 bases. Germline lookup yields CDR1 LNHDA and CDR2 SQIVND (reference sequence). The CDR3 totals 15 residues. With 3 bases clipped from V and 4 bases from J, the junction kept 6 bases outside the gene matches. CDR3 coding DNA: TGTGCCAGTAGTATCCTTCTAGCGGGCTCAGATACGCAGTATTTT. Its translation is CASSILLAGSDTQYF. The whole variable domain, remainder taken from reference TRBV19 and TRBJ2-3, is DGGITQSPKYLFRKEGQNVTLSCEQNLNHDAMYWYRQDPGQGLRLIYYSQIVNDFQKGDIAEGYSVSREKKESFPLTVTSAQKNPTAFYLCASSILLAGSDTQYFGPGTRLTVL.

The chain couples TRBV2 to TRBJ2-2, with TRBD2 as a possible D gene (7 bases). The V end lost 2 bases, the J end lost 7 bases, and 17 bases lay between the germline ends. The CDR3 extends over 16 amino acids. The germline V gene has CDR1 SNHLY and CDR2 FYNNEI. The CDR3 here is CASSETGGRLVGELFF. The CDR3 DNA is TGTGCCAGCAGTGAAACCGGGGGGCGCTTGGTCGGGGAGCTGTTTTTT. Using reference TRBV2 and TRBJ2-2 for the parts outside the CDR3, the full variable domain is EPEVTQTPSHQVTQMGQEVILRCVPISNHLYFYWYRQILGQKVEFLVSFYNNEISEKSEIFDDQFSVERPDGSNFTLKIRSTKLEDSAMYFCASSETGGRLVGELFFGEGSRLTVL.

The rearrangement uses TRBV5-4 and TRBJ2-1; possibly TRBD2 for D (7 bases). The CDR3 contains 15 residues. In germline, CDR1 is SGHNT, CDR2 YYREEE (reference sequence). Trimming stripped 0 bases from V and 8 bases from J, with 15 bases between. CDR3 residues: CASSLGGGYRDEQFF. The CDR3 region has the DNA TGTGCCAGCAGCTTGGGGGGGGGTTACAGGGATGAGCAGTTCTTC.

This chain connects TRBV18 to TRBJ1-1; TRBD1 aligns across 9 bases. This CDR3 is 14 amino acids long. Trimming removed 3 bases from V and 5 bases from J; junction bases left unmatched: 4. The V gene's germline CDR1 is KGHSH and CDR2 LQKENI. The CDR3 DNA follows: TGTGCCAGCTCACCCGACAGGGGGTGGACTGAAGCTTTCTTT. Amino acids: CASSPDRGWTEAFF.

The chain uses TRBV5-8 and TRBJ1-4; D ambiguous. Germline CDR1 reads SGHTS; CDR2 reads YDEGEE. The germline V and J ends were trimmed by 1 base and 4 bases, with 5 bases remaining between them. The CDR3 is made up of 13 amino acids. CDR3 loop: CASSLLLNEKLFF. The CDR3 nucleotides are TGTGCCAGCAGCTTGCTACTTAATGAAAAACTGTTTTTT. Combining the CDR3 with reference TRBV5-8 and TRBJ1-4 gives the whole variable domain EAGVTQSPTHLIKTRGQQATLRCSPISGHTSVYWYQQALGLGLQFLLWYDEGEERNRGNFPPRFSGRQFPNYSSELNVNALELEDSALYLCASSLLLNEKLFFGSGTQLSVL.

In nucleotides, the CDR3 is TGTGCCAGCAGGCCAGCGGGCCGGGGCAATGAGCAGTTCTTC. As protein: CASRPAGRGNEQFF. The chain carries TRBV28 and TRBJ2-1; the D gene is possibly TRBD2 (6 bases). CDR3 size: 14 residues. Trimming removed 6 bases from V and 6 bases from J, with 15 bases in between. Germline CDR1 is MDHEN and CDR2 is SYDVKM.

The chain employs TRBV7-2 and TRBJ2-1, with D possibly TRBD1 on 6 matching bases. With 4 bases removed from V and 8 bases from J, the gap between germline ends came to 18 bases. Germline V gene sequence: CDR1 SGHTA, CDR2 FQGNSA. The CDR3 contains 15 residues. The CDR3 is CASSSHHRVLDEQFF. In DNA, the CDR3 is TGTGCCAGCAGCTCCCACCACAGGGTTCTGGATGAGCAGTTCTTC.

This chain connects TRBV5-6 to TRBJ2-5, with 8 bases that match TRBD2. Germline CDR1 SGHDT, CDR2 YYEEEE. The V segment lost 1 base and the J segment 1 base; nucleotides outside the gene matches: 9. The CDR3 consists of 17 residues. CDR3 bases: TGTGCCAGCAGCTTGACGGCGGGCGGGAGGCCCCAAGAGACCCAGTACTTC. It yields the protein CASSLTAGGRPQETQYF.

The chain couples TRBV6-4 to TRBJ2-1, with D perhaps matching TRBD2 (5 bases). The germline gives CDR1 MRHNA, CDR2 SNTAGT. The CDR3 contains 16 residues. V was cut by 2 bases and J by 0 bases, with 11 bases left in between. In DNA, the CDR3 is TGTGCCAGCAGTGACAACCGGAGGCACTCCTACAATGAGCAGTTCTTC. Its translation: CASSDNRRHSYNEQFF.

The J gene is TRBJ1-6, the V gene TRBV6-1; 10 nucleotides agree with TRBD1. The CDR3 has 14 amino acids. V gave up 10 bases and J gave up 7 bases; unmatched junction bases: 7. The germline CDR1 and CDR2 sequences are MNHNS and SASEGT. CDR3 nucleotide sequence: TGTGCCACCAGGGGACAGGGGCACAATTCACCCCTCCACTTT. This sequence encodes CATRGQGHNSPLHF.

The chain carries TRBV18 and TRBJ1-5, with 8 positions matching TRBD1. Per germline, CDR1 KGHSH and CDR2 LQKENI. There are 13 residues in the CDR3. The J segment lost 5 bases and the V segment lost 4 bases, leaving 1 base of the junction unmatched. The CDR3 here is CASSLGQDQPQHF. The DNA for the CDR3 is TGTGCCAGCTCACTGGGACAGGATCAGCCCCAGCATTTT.

The gene calls are TRBV28 and TRBJ1-1; tentatively, D is TRBD1 (5 bases). The CDR3 is 13 amino acids. Germline-derived CDR1 and CDR2 are MDHEN and SYDVKM. The V end was cut by 5 bases, the J end by 1 base, with 8 bases between. This chain's CDR3 is CASSRDSNTEAFF. CDR3 nucleotide sequence: TGTGCCAGCAGTCGGGACTCGAACACTGAAGCTTTCTTT.

V and J are TRBV30 and TRBJ1-4, with a weak D call TRBD1 (5 bases). Germline CDR1 and CDR2: GTSNPN and SVGIG (reference sequence). The CDR3 length is 14 residues. The V and J ends lost 3 bases and 5 bases respectively, with 13 bases between them. The CDR3 sequence: CAWREVGGNEKLFF. As DNA, the CDR3 is TGTGCCTGGAGGGAGGTGGGGGGGAATGAAAAACTGTTTTTT.

The chain is built from TRBV2 and TRBJ2-3, with TRBD2 as a possible D gene (6 bases). The germline CDR1 and CDR2 sequences are SNHLY and FYNNEI. V dropped 0 bases and J dropped 3 bases, with 7 bases sitting between them. The CDR3 has 14 amino acids. The CDR3 DNA sequence: TGTGCCAGCAGTGAAGCGGGGAGGACAGATACGCAGTATTTT. It yields the protein CASSEAGRTDTQYF.

V and J are TRBV7-3 and TRBJ2-6; the match to TRBD1 covers 11 bases. Germline CDR1 is SGHTA and CDR2 is FQGTGA. Trimming cost V 5 bases and J 0 bases; bases outside gene matches: 3. The CDR3 totals 17 residues. The CDR3 sequence: CASSRTGGGSGANVLTF. The CDR3 region has the DNA TGTGCCAGCAGCCGGACAGGGGGCGGCTCTGGGGCCAACGTCCTGACTTTC.

The rearrangement links TRBV6-1 to TRBJ2-5, with 7 bases matching TRBD2. TRBJ2-7 explains the end of the DNA better; the J call may be wrong. There are 15 residues in the CDR3. Germline CDR1 reads MNHNS; CDR2 reads SASEGT. CDR3 sequence: CASSEFSGFLYEQYF. The CDR3 nucleotides read TGTGCCAGCAGTGAATTTAGCGGGTTTTTGTACGAGCAGTACTTC.

The gene calls are TRBV6-1 and TRBJ1-3; D unclear. The CDR3 has 16 amino acids. Germline values: CDR1 MNHNS, CDR2 SASEGT. Between the trimmed V and J ends, which lost 2 bases and 4 bases, there was a span of 15 bases. The CDR3 DNA reads TGTGCCAGCAGTGAAAACCGTCATGCGGCAGGAAACACCATATATTTT. Amino acid sequence: CASSENRHAAGNTIYF.

The chain employs TRBV19 and TRBJ1-4, with TRBD1 identical over 8 bases. This CDR3 comprises 14 residues. CDR1 is LNHDA and CDR2 is SQIVND in the germline V gene (reference sequence). V shed 9 bases and J 2 bases; nucleotides not matched to a gene: 5. The CDR3 spells CASVQGDTNEKLFF. DNA of the CDR3: TGTGCCAGCGTACAGGGGGATACTAATGAAAAACTGTTTTTT.

This chain links TRBV2 with TRBJ2-3; a possible D gene is TRBD2 (6 bases). The CDR3 loop spans 16 amino acids. CDR1 and CDR2 from the germline V gene are SNHLY and FYNNEI. V was clipped by 6 bases and J by 3 bases, with 19 bases between them. In nucleotides, the CDR3 is TGTGCCAGCAGGGAGCGATCGCGGAGGGGAACAGATACGCAGTATTTT. Translation: CASRERSRRGTDTQYF.

The rearrangement joins TRBV19 to TRBJ2-4; unclear D gene. The CDR3 is 15 residues long. Deletions cut 10 bases from V and 0 bases from J, with 16 bases between. Germline V gives CDR1 LNHDA, CDR2 SQIVND (reference sequence). CDR3: CATRHPSQAKNIQYF. In nucleotides, the CDR3 is TGTGCCACCAGACACCCGAGCCAAGCCAAAAACATTCAGTACTTC.

DNA for the CDR3: TGTGCCAGCAGCTTGGGGGGGGGTAGCGGACAAGAGACCCAGTACTTC. Amino acid sequence: CASSLGGGSGQETQYF. This chain links TRBV5-4 with TRBJ2-5, with TRBD2 identical over 7 bases. The V and J ends lost 0 bases and 2 bases, in that order; junction bases with no gene match: 7. Germline-derived CDR1 and CDR2 are SGHNT and YYREEE (reference sequence). The CDR3 is 16 residues long. Looking up the rest from reference TRBV5-4 and TRBJ2-5 gives the full variable domain: ETGVTQSPTHLIKTRGQQVTLRCSSQSGHNTVSWYQQALGQGPQFIFQYYREEENGRGNFPPRFSGLQFPNYSSELNVNALELDDSALYLCASSLGGGSGQETQYFGPGTRLLVL.

The chain combines TRBV7-2 with TRBJ2-5, with 9 bases identical to TRBD1. The CDR3 sequence is 15 residues long. J gave up 6 bases and V 0 bases, and 5 bases lay outside the gene matches. Germline CDR1 and CDR2: SGHTA and FQGNSA. The DNA for the CDR3 is TGTGCCAGCAGCTTAGCCACAGGGGGCGCGAAGACCCAGTACTTC. Translation: CASSLATGGAKTQYF. Full variable domain (rest looked up from reference TRBV7-2 and TRBJ2-5): GAGVSQSPSNKVTEKGKDVELRCDPISGHTALYWYRQSLGQGLEFLIYFQGNSAPDKSGLPSDRFSAERTGGSVSTLTIQRTQQEDSAVYLCASSLATGGAKTQYFGPGTRLLVL.

The chain carries TRBV7-2 and TRBJ2-3; 12 bases line up with TRBD2. The V gene's germline CDR1 is SGHTA and CDR2 FQGNSA. V was pared by 6 bases and J by 4 bases, with 8 bases of the junction left unmatched. The CDR3 is 16 amino acids. The CDR3 bases are TGTGCCAGCAGTTCAGGACTAGCGGGACCAGCAGATACGCAGTATTTT. Protein sequence: CASSSGLAGPADTQYF.

V is TRBV6-1 and J is TRBJ2-2; 10 bases match TRBD2. The ends lost 3 bases at V and 3 bases at J; junction bases unmatched: 1. CDR3 length equals 15 residues. Per germline, CDR1 MNHNS and CDR2 SASEGT. CDR3 sequence: CASSDLAGDTGELFF. The DNA of the CDR3 is TGTGCCAGCAGTGACCTAGCGGGAGACACCGGGGAGCTGTTTTTT.